Below, 19 T cell receptor beta chains from the same sample are listed, as sequenced in a study of shared clonotypes between healthy human individuals. Profiling relied on immunoSEQ multiplex PCR, and the TCRdb table lists in-frame clones only, not all of them. This sample has around 2.5 million clones; roughly 93% occur once, and the top ten carry roughly 0.39%. The sequenced sample was naive CD4+ T cells from PBMCs. The sample's subset: CD45RA+ positively selected. The receptor source for this set is a young man in good health. Some clones in this sample may be carry-over from other donors' samples.

The chain joins TRBV27 to TRBJ2-2; perhaps TRBD2 as D (6 bases). Germline loops: CDR1 MNHEY, CDR2 SMNVEV (reference sequence). Deletions cut 8 bases from V and 7 bases from J, with 20 bases between. The length of the CDR3 is 15 residues. The CDR3 DNA reads TGTGCCAGCTCCTCGCCCAGGGCCGGGGGCGGGGAGCTGTTTTTT. Its protein product is CASSSPRAGGGELFF.

The gene calls are TRBV27 and TRBJ1-4; D remains ambiguous. Germline V gives CDR1 MNHEY, CDR2 SMNVEV (reference sequence). V lost 4 bases to trimming and J lost 0 bases, with 9 bases between them. This CDR3 is built from 15 residues. The CDR3 spells CASSSLGTTNEKLFF. CDR3 DNA sequence: TGTGCCAGCAGTTCGTTAGGGACAACTAATGAAAAACTGTTTTTT.

The V call is TRBV10-2, the J call TRBJ2-3; 9 bases agree with TRBD2. This CDR3 is 15 amino acids long. The V segment lost 10 bases and the J segment 1 base; nucleotides outside the gene matches: 9. Germline values: CDR1 WSHSY, CDR2 SAAADI. Here the CDR3 reads CATRSSGRGTDTQYF. The CDR3 DNA reads as TGCGCCACCCGAAGTAGCGGGAGAGGCACAGATACGCAGTATTTT.

CDR3 amino acids: CASSEGEARETQYF. CDR3 nucleotide sequence: TGTGCCAGCAGTGAGGGGGAGGCGAGGGAGACCCAGTACTTC. The chain is built from TRBV2 and TRBJ2-5, with D tentatively TRBD2 (6 bases). There are 14 residues in the CDR3. V shed 3 bases and J shed 5 bases, with 13 bases lying between them. CDR1 and CDR2 from the germline V gene are SNHLY and FYNNEI. Drawing the rest from reference TRBV2 and TRBJ2-5, the complete variable domain is EPEVTQTPSHQVTQMGQEVILRCVPISNHLYFYWYRQILGQKVEFLVSFYNNEISEKSEIFDDQFSVERPDGSNFTLKIRSTKLEDSAMYFCASSEGEARETQYFGPGTRLLVL.

V usage is TRBV20-1 and J usage is TRBJ2-1; possibly TRBD2 for D (5 bases). The CDR3 loop spans 11 amino acids. The ends were cut back, 3 bases at V and 12 bases at J, with 12 bases in the middle. Germline V gene data show CDR1 as DFQATT and CDR2 as SNEGSKA (reference sequence). The CDR3 spells CSARITEGQFF. In DNA form, the CDR3 reads TGCAGTGCTAGGATCACAGAGGGGCAGTTCTTC.

J is TRBJ2-7 and V is TRBV6-1; D might be TRBD1 (6 bases). Trimming removed 3 bases from V and 1 base from J, with 16 bases in between. The CDR3 totals 16 residues. Per germline, CDR1 MNHNS and CDR2 SASEGT. CDR3: CASSEFGTSTSYEQYF. The CDR3 DNA follows: TGTGCCAGCAGTGAGTTCGGGACATCCACTTCCTACGAGCAGTACTTC.

This rearrangement joins TRBV28 to TRBJ2-5, with 7 bases fitting TRBD2. CDR1 is MDHEN and CDR2 is SYDVKM in the germline V gene. V lost 0 bases and J lost 1; bases outside the gene matches: 8. The CDR3 is 17 amino acids. The CDR3 nucleotides read TGTGCCAGCAGTTTATGGGGAGGGGCTCGGCCCCAAGAGACCCAGTACTTC. It specifies CASSLWGGARPQETQYF.

The genes are TRBV28 and TRBJ2-7; possibly TRBD1 for D (6 bases). CDR1 and CDR2 (germline): MDHEN, SYDVKM. Trimming removed 6 bases at V and 10 bases at J, with 13 bases between. The CDR3 covers 11 residues. CDR3 DNA: TGTGCCAGCAGAGGGGGAGTGTTTCAGTACTTC. Encoded protein: CASRGGVFQYF.

The J gene is TRBJ1-3, the V gene TRBV19; D is unresolved. The CDR3 sequence is 15 residues long. Per germline, CDR1 LNHDA and CDR2 SQIVND (reference sequence). V lost 6 bases and J 0 bases, leaving 12 bases between the germline ends. The CDR3 bases are TGTGCCAGTAGGCTGGCAGTTCTCTCTGGAAACACCATATATTTT. It encodes CASRLAVLSGNTIYF.

To note about this clone: The sample contains more than one DNA sequence encoding this CDR3. The rearrangement links TRBV7-2 to TRBJ2-7, with D uncertain. V was shortened by 5 bases and J by 0 bases, with 11 bases between the two germline ends. CDR1 SGHTA and CDR2 FQGNSA come from the germline V gene. This CDR3 has 14 amino acids. DNA of the CDR3: TGTGCCAGCAGCCTAGGTCCCGGCTCCTACGAGCAGTACTTC. Translating gives CASSLGPGSYEQYF.

The chain has TRBV6-1 and TRBJ1-1; D gene uncertain. The CDR3 length is 12 residues. Germline CDR1 is MNHNS and CDR2 is SASEGT. V was cut by 11 bases and J by 6 bases, with 16 bases left in between. CDR3 in amino acids: CAGTKFGAEAFF. The CDR3 nucleotides read TGTGCCGGAACTAAATTTGGGGCTGAAGCTTTCTTT.

The chain carries TRBV7-9 and TRBJ1-2; D uncertain. The CDR3 runs 14 residues. Trimming removed 1 base at V and 6 bases at J, with 12 bases between. Germline CDR1 is SEHNR and CDR2 is FQNEAQ (reference sequence). For the CDR3, the DNA is TGTGCCAGCAGCTTAGAAACAATATGGGATGGCTACACCTTC. It is translated as CASSLETIWDGYTF.

This chain connects TRBV6-7 to TRBJ2-3; D tentatively reads TRBD1 or TRBD2 (5 bases each). TRBV6-7 is known as an ORF, though its function is uncertain. Trimming took off 0 bases at V and 6 bases at J, with 19 bases between the two ends. This CDR3 contains 17 residues. The DNA for the CDR3 is TGTGCCAGCAGTTACTCTTCAAGTGGGACCACCCCGGATACGCAGTATTTT. Its translation: CASSYSSSGTTPDTQYF.

The V gene is TRBV2, the J gene TRBJ2-7; 9 positions match TRBD1. Germline CDR1 and CDR2: SNHLY and FYNNEI. Trimming cost V 10 bases and J 4 bases; bases outside gene matches: 14. The CDR3 has 15 amino acids. The CDR3 region is CANKRSTGGFYEQYF. The CDR3 nucleotides read TGTGCCAACAAACGCTCGACAGGGGGGTTTTACGAGCAGTACTTC.

This chain connects TRBV2 to TRBJ1-6, with D tentatively TRBD1 (5 bases). This CDR3 comprises 14 residues. Germline values: CDR1 SNHLY, CDR2 FYNNEI. Trimming left V 2 bases short and J 6 bases short, with 8 bases between. The CDR3 DNA follows: TGTGCCAGCAGTGAAAGGGGTGGTAATTCACCCCTCCACTTT. Its translation: CASSERGGNSPLHF. Full variable domain (remainder filled in from reference TRBV2 and TRBJ1-6): EPEVTQTPSHQVTQMGQEVILRCVPISNHLYFYWYRQILGQKVEFLVSFYNNEISEKSEIFDDQFSVERPDGSNFTLKIRSTKLEDSAMYFCASSERGGNSPLHFGNGTRLTVT.

The chain carries TRBV29-1 and TRBJ2-5; 12 bases align to TRBD1. Unmatched junction bases numbered 7, after V lost 4 bases and J lost 4 bases. Looked up from germline, CDR1 is SQVTM and CDR2 is ANQGSEA. The CDR3 is made up of 15 amino acids. CDR3 sequence: CSVVLGTGGLETQYF. The CDR3 region has the DNA TGCAGCGTTGTTCTGGGGACAGGGGGCTTAGAGACCCAGTACTTC. Full variable domain (rest looked up from reference TRBV29-1 and TRBJ2-5): SAVISQKPSRDICQRGTSLTIQCQVDSQVTMMFWYRQQPGQSLTLIATANQGSEATYESGFVIDKFPISRPNLTFSTLTVSNMSPEDSSIYLCSVVLGTGGLETQYFGPGTRLLVL.

The V call is TRBV27, the J call TRBJ1-2; D call uncertain. V shed 2 bases and J shed 6 bases, with 25 bases lying between them. The CDR3 is made up of 18 amino acids. Germline lookup yields CDR1 MNHEY and CDR2 SMNVEV (reference sequence). The CDR3 loop is CASSLLSVGQTTHNGYTF. The DNA of the CDR3 is TGTGCCAGCAGTTTACTTTCTGTAGGGCAAACCACCCACAATGGCTACACCTTC.

This chain uses TRBV27 with TRBJ1-4; 10 bases are a match to TRBD1. CDR3 length equals 15 residues. Germline CDR1 reads MNHEY; CDR2 reads SMNVEV (reference sequence). V was clipped by 4 bases and J by 9 bases; unmatched bases: 8. The CDR3 coding sequence is TGTGCCAGCAGTTGGGACAGGGGCTGGGGGCAAAAACTGTTTTTT. Its protein is CASSWDRGWGQKLFF. Based on the CDR3 plus reference TRBV27 and TRBJ1-4, the full variable domain is EAQVTQNPRYLITVTGKKLTVTCSQNMNHEYMSWYRQDPGLGLRQIYYSMNVEVTDKGDVPEGYKVSRKEKRNFPLILESPSPNQTSLYFCASSWDRGWGQKLFFGSGTQLSVL.

The J gene is TRBJ2-3, the V gene TRBV7-2; perhaps TRBD2 as D (6 bases). V was clipped by 5 bases and J by 6 bases, with 18 bases between them. CDR1 is SGHTA, CDR2 FQGNSA, per germline. CDR3 size: 15 residues. CDR3 loop: CASSEAGTYADTQYF. Written as DNA, the CDR3 is TGTGCCAGCAGCGAGGCGGGGACCTACGCCGATACGCAGTATTTT.